The T cell receptor (beta chain) under discussion was sequenced for a study of metastatic and nonmetastatic thyroid tumors. Study as a whole: For malignant and benign thyroid patients, tumor or nodule tissue and blood were the sources whose repertoires were compared. Whole-study results and caveats: TCR beta diversity was reportedly significantly higher in malignant thyroid tumors than benign nodules, in blood and tumor.

No patient had received any treatment before thyroid surgery. V was cut by 2 bases and J by 2 bases, with 14 bases left in between. The germline gives CDR1 SGHRS, CDR2 YFSETQ. The CDR3 runs 15 residues. Concerning this clone: Its antigen is unidentified.

Original handling: Clinicopathological groups of papillary thyroid cancer showed CDR3 differences that were used to build a distant-metastasis classifier. Using MiXCR, TCRdb re-called clones from the PCR reads. In this record, the V and J calls reflect TCRdb's handling and not the investigators' own analysis. The sample consists of approximately 19,000 clones, roughly 36% of them appearing once. The chain is built from TRBV5-1 and TRBJ2-7; unclear D gene. This sequence originates from a male donor with papillary thyroid cancer or a benign thyroid nodule (not recorded which). Some clones in this sample may be carry-over from other donors' samples. The specimen was tumor tissue. The CDR3 region has the DNA TGCGCCAGCAGCTTTACGGCCCTCGCGCCCTACGAGCAGTACTTC. Translated, it gives CASSFTALAPYEQYF.